Listed here are 30 T cell receptor beta chains from one sample, sequenced in a study of blood T cell repertoires in COVID-19. The data were produced by immunoSEQ multiplex PCR, yet TCRdb's version contains in-frame clones alone and is incomplete. The sample contains under 150,000 clones, 75% to 90% of which appear only once. Sequenced material: peripheral blood. The receptors derive from a man aged 50-60 years with active or convalescent COVID-19.

This clone was counted a single time. This chain joins TRBV14 and TRBJ2-7, with 9 nucleotides matching TRBD1. The CDR3 contains 15 residues. V lost 4 bases and J lost 5; bases outside the gene matches: 9. In germline, CDR1 is SGHDN, CDR2 FVKESK. CDR3 residues: CASSLDGQGIDEQYF. The CDR3 DNA sequence: TGTGCCAGCAGCCTAGACGGACAGGGGATCGACGAGCAGTACTTC.

This chain uses TRBV4-2 with TRBJ2-7; TRBD2 aligns across 9 bases. The ends lost 0 bases at V and 7 bases at J; junction bases unmatched: 7. Germline CDR1 is LGHNA and CDR2 is YNFKEQ. The CDR3 contains 15 residues. The CDR3 region is CASSQEVLAGREQYF. Here the CDR3 DNA reads TGTGCCAGCAGCCAAGAGGTGCTAGCGGGAAGGGAGCAGTACTTC.

The chain recombines TRBV18 with TRBJ2-7, with TRBD1 matching 8 bases. This CDR3 contains 13 residues. Germline CDR1 is KGHSH and CDR2 is LQKENI. With 5 bases clipped from V and 3 bases from J, the junction kept 3 bases outside the gene matches. Written as DNA, the CDR3 is TGTGCCAGCTCAGTACAGGGGGGCTACGAGCAGTACTTC. It is translated as CASSVQGGYEQYF.

This clone has only one observation. The V call is TRBV13, the J call TRBJ1-6; tentatively, D is TRBD1 (5 bases). V lost 4 bases and J 9 bases, leaving 19 bases between the germline ends. Germline-derived CDR1 and CDR2 are PRHDT and FYEKMQ (reference sequence). The CDR3 contains 16 residues. The CDR3 DNA reads as TGTGCCAGCAGCTGGGGGAGGAGGCCCACTAGTTCACCCCTCCACTTT. It yields the protein CASSWGRRPTSSPLHF.

This clone appeared once. The chain has TRBV6-5 and TRBJ2-5; D may be TRBD2 (5 bases). This CDR3 comprises 13 residues. V gave up 8 bases and J gave up 2 bases, with 12 bases separating them. The germline V gene encodes CDR1 MNHEY and CDR2 SVGAGI. CDR3 DNA sequence: TGTGCCAGCGGCCGAAGCGGACAAGAGACCCAGTACTTC. Its translation is CASGRSGQETQYF.

V usage is TRBV7-8 and J usage is TRBJ2-7, with 8 bases lining up with TRBD1. The CDR3 runs to 15 residues. CDR1 and CDR2 from the germline V gene are SGHVS and FQNEAQ. V was clipped by 2 bases and J by 4 bases; unmatched bases: 7. In DNA, the CDR3 is TGTGCCAGCAGCTTATTCCAGGGGGCATCATACGAGCAGTACTTC. As protein: CASSLFQGASYEQYF.

The V call is TRBV2, the J call TRBJ2-3; D is uncertain. Trimming stripped 4 bases from V and 6 bases from J, with 5 bases between. Germline lookup yields CDR1 SNHLY and CDR2 FYNNEI. This CDR3 is built from 11 residues. In nucleotides, the CDR3 is TGTGCCAGCAGTGTTGCGGATACGCAGTATTTT. Protein: CASSVADTQYF.

For the CDR3, the DNA is TGTGCCAGCAGTGAACAGGGCATCTTACGGCCCCAGCATTTT. As protein: CASSEQGILRPQHF. The chain is built from TRBV25-1 and TRBJ1-5; tentative D call: TRBD1 (5 bases). Germline V gives CDR1 MGHDK, CDR2 SYGVNS. V was clipped by 2 bases and J by 9 bases, with 14 bases between them. CDR3 size: 14 residues.

The rearrangement links TRBV10-3 to TRBJ1-1; weak D call: TRBD1 (5 bases). This CDR3 region has 14 residues. V was shortened by 0 bases and J by 0 bases, with 5 bases between the two germline ends. Germline CDR1 ENHRY, CDR2 SYGVKD. The CDR3 here is CAISESRVNTEAFF. The CDR3 nucleotides read TGTGCCATCAGTGAGTCCAGGGTGAACACTGAAGCTTTCTTT.

The gene calls are TRBV11-2 and TRBJ2-1; 7 bases are a match to TRBD2. Germline V CDR1 and CDR2: SGHAT, FQNNGV. This CDR3 region has 14 residues. Losses at the gene ends were 3 bases for V and 2 bases for J; bases not matched to a gene: 1. CDR3 sequence reads: CASSFAGAYNEQFF. The CDR3 region has the DNA TGTGCCAGCAGCTTTGCGGGAGCCTACAATGAGCAGTTCTTC.

This chain connects TRBV6-1 to TRBJ1-6; 12 positions match TRBD1. Germline trimming cut 4 bases from V and 10 bases from J; bases unmatched to any gene: 8. Germline assignment: CDR1 MNHNS and CDR2 SASEGT. The CDR3 covers 16 residues. CDR3 DNA sequence: TGTGCCAGCAGTGGGGACAGGGGGCCTCCGGGGTCACCCCTCCACTTT. It encodes CASSGDRGPPGSPLHF.

The rearrangement links TRBV5-1 to TRBJ1-3; D possibly corresponds to TRBD1 (5 bases). Germline V gene data show CDR1 as SGHRS and CDR2 as YFSETQ. V lost 0 bases to trimming and J lost 4 bases, with 17 bases between them. This CDR3 region has 17 residues. CDR3 bases: TGCGCCAGCAGCTTGGCGAGCGGGGGTTCGGGAGGAAACACCATATATTTT. It translates to CASSLASGGSGGNTIYF.

The sample holds one count of this clone. This rearrangement joins TRBV11-2 to TRBJ2-5; 13 bases agree with TRBD2. Germline values: CDR1 SGHAT, CDR2 FQNNGV. This CDR3 has 17 amino acids. Trimming took 0 bases from V and 0 from J; bases not matched to a gene: 1. The CDR3 sequence: CASSLELAGGYQETQYF. In nucleotides, the CDR3 is TGTGCCAGCAGCTTAGAACTAGCGGGGGGGTACCAAGAGACCCAGTACTTC.

In its sample, this clone was seen once. The V and J genes are TRBV3-1 (or the pseudogene TRBV3-2) and TRBJ2-5, with D tentatively TRBD1 (6 bases). Looked up from germline, CDR1 is LGHDT and CDR2 is YNNKEL (reference sequence). The CDR3 spans 15 residues. V shed 0 bases and J shed 5 bases, with 13 bases lying between them. The CDR3 sequence: CASSQDPGGGETQYF. CDR3 in DNA: TGTGCCAGCAGCCAAGATCCTGGGGGCGGGGAGACCCAGTACTTC.

This chain links TRBV7-2 with TRBJ2-3; D unclear. The CDR3 spans 12 residues. Trimming took off 5 bases at V and 2 bases at J, with 5 bases between the two ends. Germline CDR1 is SGHTA and CDR2 is FQGNSA. The CDR3, as DNA: TGTGCCAGCAGCCCCTCCACAGATACGCAGTATTTT. This translates into CASSPSTDTQYF.

The chain has TRBV14 and TRBJ2-3, with 7 bases identical to TRBD1. CDR1 and CDR2 from the germline V gene are SGHDN and FVKESK. J was trimmed by 6 bases and V by 1 base; bases with no gene match: 7. CDR3 length equals 15 residues. The CDR3 region is CASSQGTGRVDTQYF. The CDR3 nucleotides read TGTGCCAGCAGCCAAGGGACAGGAAGGGTGGATACGCAGTATTTT.

This rearrangement joins TRBV11-2 to TRBJ2-7; tentatively, D is TRBD1 (5 bases). The V gene lost 5 bases and the J gene lost 7 bases, with 21 bases spanning the gap. Germline lookup yields CDR1 SGHAT and CDR2 FQNNGV. The CDR3 consists of 15 residues. Written as DNA, the CDR3 is TGTGCCAGCAGCCCGATGGGGCCGCCAGCATCAGAGCAGTACTTC. Translation: CASSPMGPPASEQYF.

This clone occurred a few times. V gene TRBV6-2 or TRBV6-3 combines with J gene TRBJ2-2; TRBD2 matches 12 bases. The CDR3 runs 18 residues. In germline, CDR1 is MNHEY, CDR2 SVGEGT. V dropped 4 bases and J dropped 0; count of bases not matched to a gene: 6. CDR3 nucleotide sequence: TGTGCCAGCAGTTTCACGACTAGCGGGGGAACGAACACCGGGGAGCTGTTTTTT. Translated: CASSFTTSGGTNTGELFF.

CDR3 amino acids: CASSEIDTEAFF. CDR3 DNA sequence: TGTGCCAGCAGTGAAATAGACACTGAAGCTTTCTTT. V is TRBV25-1 and J is TRBJ1-1; the D is unclear. In germline, CDR1 is MGHDK, CDR2 SYGVNS. V lost 2 bases and J lost 3, with 4 bases in between. The CDR3 runs to 12 residues.

J is TRBJ2-2 and V is TRBV6-2 or TRBV6-3, with no clear D. The CDR3 consists of 16 residues. Germline CDR1 and CDR2: MNHEY and SVGEGT. Trimming removed 0 bases from V and 2 bases from J, with 10 bases in between. CDR3 residues: CASSYSSRPNTGELFF. The CDR3 DNA follows: TGTGCCAGCAGTTACTCGTCGAGGCCAAACACCGGGGAGCTGTTTTTT.

The V call is TRBV27, the J call TRBJ2-3, with D possibly being TRBD2 (6 bases). The V gene lost 5 bases and the J gene lost 0 bases, with 18 bases spanning the gap. CDR1 and CDR2 (germline): MNHEY, SMNVEV (reference sequence). The CDR3 has 17 amino acids. The CDR3 bases are TGTGCCAGCAGTCGCCGACTAGTTAGTTCTAGCACAGATACGCAGTATTTT. Translating gives CASSRRLVSSSTDTQYF.

The rearrangement links TRBV11-2 to TRBJ2-1; 13 nucleotides line up with TRBD2. With V trimmed by 5 bases and J by 4 bases, 5 bases remained unmatched. Germline values: CDR1 SGHAT, CDR2 FQNNGV. The CDR3 consists of 16 residues. The CDR3 loop is CASSPRTSGSYNEQFF. CDR3 nucleotides: TGTGCCAGCAGCCCCAGGACTAGCGGGAGTTACAATGAGCAGTTCTTC.

This sequence joins TRBV27 and TRBJ1-3, with 9 bases fitting TRBD1. Germline CDR1 MNHEY, CDR2 SMNVEV (reference sequence). The trim removed 3 bases at V and 4 bases at J, leaving 7 bases unmatched. The CDR3 has 16 amino acids. DNA for the CDR3: TGTGCCAGCAGTTTCTCCGGGACAGGGACGGGAAACACCATATATTTT. This gives the protein CASSFSGTGTGNTIYF.

The V and J genes are TRBV6-5 and TRBJ2-6, with a tentative D call TRBD1 (5 bases). This CDR3 has 14 amino acids. Germline values: CDR1 MNHEY, CDR2 SVGAGI. This CDR3 reads CATTVSFGANVLTF. The DNA of the CDR3 is TGTGCAACGACAGTCTCGTTTGGGGCCAACGTCCTGACTTTC.

The chain couples TRBV19 to TRBJ2-5; 7 bases line up with TRBD1. Germline V gene sequence: CDR1 LNHDA, CDR2 SQIVND (reference sequence). This CDR3 comprises 13 residues. V was clipped by 10 bases and J by 2 bases; unmatched bases: 7. CDR3 DNA sequence: TGTGCCACTGCAGGGACAGCTCAAGAGACCCAGTACTTC. Residues: CATAGTAQETQYF.

The chain joins TRBV6-5 to TRBJ2-5, with D tentatively TRBD1 (6 bases). Deletions cut 4 bases from V and 5 bases from J, with 11 bases between. The CDR3 runs 13 residues. Germline CDR1 is MNHEY and CDR2 is SVGAGI. The CDR3 region has the DNA TGTGCCAGCAGTTGGTCACAGGGCGAGACCCAGTACTTC. This codes for CASSWSQGETQYF.

The chain combines TRBV7-2 with TRBJ2-7; tentative D call: TRBD2 (6 bases). The germline CDR1 and CDR2 sequences are SGHTA and FQGNSA. V was cut by 2 bases and J by 0 bases, with 8 bases left in between. CDR3 length: 14 residues. CDR3 residues: CASSLRGISYEQYF. The CDR3 bases are TGTGCCAGCAGCTTACGCGGGATCTCCTACGAGCAGTACTTC. Full variable domain (rest looked up from reference TRBV7-2 and TRBJ2-7): GAGVSQSPSNKVTEKGKDVELRCDPISGHTALYWYRQSLGQGLEFLIYFQGNSAPDKSGLPSDRFSAERTGGSVSTLTIQRTQQEDSAVYLCASSLRGISYEQYFGPGTRLTVT.

V usage is TRBV28 and J usage is TRBJ2-5, with no clear D. The CDR3 has 16 residues. Germline V gives CDR1 MDHEN, CDR2 SYDVKM. Trimming took off 5 bases at V and 5 bases at J, with 21 bases between the two ends. As DNA, the CDR3 is TGTGCCAGCAGTAATACTGAGGCGAAGATGGCCGAGACCCAGTACTTC. This encodes CASSNTEAKMAETQYF.

The rearrangement uses TRBV11-2 and TRBJ2-7, with a possible D match to TRBD1 (6 bases). Between the trimmed V and J ends, which lost 6 bases and 0 bases, there was a span of 12 bases. The CDR3 length is 14 residues. Looked up from germline, CDR1 is SGHAT and CDR2 is FQNNGV. The CDR3 loop is CASRPDRSSYEQYF. The DNA for the CDR3 is TGTGCCAGCAGACCCGACAGGAGCTCCTACGAGCAGTACTTC.

The chain employs TRBV4-2 and TRBJ2-3, with 8 bases lining up with TRBD2. This CDR3 contains 18 residues. CDR1 is LGHNA, CDR2 YNFKEQ, per germline. The V gene end was trimmed by 0 bases and the J gene end by 3 bases; junction bases not matched to a gene: 11. CDR3 bases: TGTGCCAGCAGCCAAGAGGGAATTCGGGAGGGTCTGACAGATACGCAGTATTTT. Amino acids: CASSQEGIREGLTDTQYF.